This entry concerns a single TCR beta chain. Using immunoSEQ multiplex PCR, the repertoire was profiled, and TCRdb retains in-frame clones only, with some absent. The table lists a few hundred thousand clones, 88% of them singletons. V lost 6 bases, J lost 3 bases, and 7 bases stayed unmatched. The CDR3 runs 15 residues. The germline V gene encodes CDR1 SGHRS and CDR2 YFSETQ. The sample belongs to a study of blood T cell repertoires in COVID-19. The source is a woman aged 18-29 years who had recovered from COVID-19. The specimen was PBMCs or T cells enriched from blood (not recorded which). This chain connects TRBV5-1 to TRBJ2-3, with TRBD1 matching over 10 bases. This CDR3 reads CASTSGTGVTDTQYF. CDR3 DNA sequence: TGCGCCAGCACCTCCGGGACAGGGGTAACAGATACGCAGTATTTT.